This T cell receptor (beta chain) emerged from a study of sequential checkpoint blockade in melanoma. On the study more broadly: Patients were randomized 1:1 to nivolumab-then-ipilimumab or ipilimumab-then-nivolumab first-line. Maintenance nivolumab came after either treatment sequence.

The germline V gene encodes CDR1 SGHKS and CDR2 YYEKEE (reference sequence). There are 17 residues in the CDR3. Unmatched junction bases numbered 13, after V lost 1 base and J lost 10 bases. Stated treatment: randomized to nivolumab then ipilimumab (arm A) or the reverse (arm B). No patient had prior DNA-damaging chemotherapy. Sorted cells were live CD3+CD8+, lacking CD19 and CD56, from PBMCs. Some clones are missing from TCRdb's copy, which holds only in-frame ones; the method was immunoSEQ multiplex PCR. This sample has roughly 20,000 clones, with roughly 80% found just once. Sequences were derived from CD8+ T cells sorted from blood (inferred from file names), sampled from a patient given nivolumab and ipilimumab in sequence. V is TRBV5-5 and J is TRBJ1-6, with TRBD1 matching over 8 bases. The clonotype was recovered from a human donor with melanoma. This chain's CDR3 is CASSLSVTGERRSPLHF. The CDR3 nucleotides read TGTGCCAGCAGCTTGAGCGTGACAGGGGAGCGTCGGTCACCCCTCCACTTT.